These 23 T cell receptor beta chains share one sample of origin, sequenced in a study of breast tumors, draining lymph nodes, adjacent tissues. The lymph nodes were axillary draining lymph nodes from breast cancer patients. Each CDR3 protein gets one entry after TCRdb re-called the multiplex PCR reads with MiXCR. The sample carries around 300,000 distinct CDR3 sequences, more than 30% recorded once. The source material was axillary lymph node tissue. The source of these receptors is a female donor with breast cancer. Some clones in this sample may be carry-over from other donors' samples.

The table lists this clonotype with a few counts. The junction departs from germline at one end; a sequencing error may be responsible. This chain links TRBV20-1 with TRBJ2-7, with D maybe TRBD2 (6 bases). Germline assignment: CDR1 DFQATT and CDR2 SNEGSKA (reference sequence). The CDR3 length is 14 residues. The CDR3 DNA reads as TGCAGTGCTAGATCCGGGACTTACTCCTCCGAGCAGTACTTC. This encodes CSARSGTYSSEQYF.

This chain's CDR3 is CASSLTGRGTEAFF. As DNA, the CDR3 is TGTGCCAGCAGTTTGACAGGGAGGGGCACTGAAGCTTTCTTT. The V call is TRBV27, the J call TRBJ1-1; 7 nucleotides line up with TRBD1. The CDR3 loop spans 14 amino acids. V dropped 3 bases and J dropped 4; count of bases not matched to a gene: 5. Germline V lookup: CDR1 MNHEY, CDR2 SMNVEV (reference sequence).

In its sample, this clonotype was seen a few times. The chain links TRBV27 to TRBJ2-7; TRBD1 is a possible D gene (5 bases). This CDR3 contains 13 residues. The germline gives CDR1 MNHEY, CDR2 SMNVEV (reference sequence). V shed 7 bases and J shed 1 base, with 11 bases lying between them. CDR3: CASTKQGSYEQYF. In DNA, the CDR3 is TGTGCCAGCACGAAGCAGGGTTCCTACGAGCAGTACTTC.

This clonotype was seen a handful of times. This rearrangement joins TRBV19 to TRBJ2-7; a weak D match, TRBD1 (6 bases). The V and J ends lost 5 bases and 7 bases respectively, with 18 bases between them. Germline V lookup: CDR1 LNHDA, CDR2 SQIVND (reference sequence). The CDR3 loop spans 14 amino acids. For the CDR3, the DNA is TGTGCCAGTAGTTTACTCGACAGGATACTTGAGCAGTACTTC. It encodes CASSLLDRILEQYF.

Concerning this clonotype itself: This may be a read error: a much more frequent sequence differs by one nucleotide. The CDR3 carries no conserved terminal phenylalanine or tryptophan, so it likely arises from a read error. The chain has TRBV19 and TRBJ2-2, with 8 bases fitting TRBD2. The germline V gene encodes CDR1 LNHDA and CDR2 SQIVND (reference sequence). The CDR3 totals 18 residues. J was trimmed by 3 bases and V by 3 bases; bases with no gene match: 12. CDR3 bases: TGTGCCAGTAGTATCGACCGCCGGGGGGGGACTGACACCGGGGAGCTGTTTTGT. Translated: CASSIDRRGGTDTGELFC.

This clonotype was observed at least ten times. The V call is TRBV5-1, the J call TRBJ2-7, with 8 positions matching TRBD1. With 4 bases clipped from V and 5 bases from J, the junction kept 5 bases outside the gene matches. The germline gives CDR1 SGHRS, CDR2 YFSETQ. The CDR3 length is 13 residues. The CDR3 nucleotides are TGCGCCAGCAGCACCACGACAGGGGACGAGCAGTACTTC. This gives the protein CASSTTTGDEQYF.

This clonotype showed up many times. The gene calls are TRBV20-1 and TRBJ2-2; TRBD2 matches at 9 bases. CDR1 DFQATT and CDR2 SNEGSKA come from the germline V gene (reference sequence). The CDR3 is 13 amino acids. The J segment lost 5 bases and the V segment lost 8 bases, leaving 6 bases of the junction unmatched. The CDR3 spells CSSGSGRTGELFF. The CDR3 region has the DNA TGCAGTTCAGGGAGCGGGAGGACCGGGGAGCTGTTTTTT.

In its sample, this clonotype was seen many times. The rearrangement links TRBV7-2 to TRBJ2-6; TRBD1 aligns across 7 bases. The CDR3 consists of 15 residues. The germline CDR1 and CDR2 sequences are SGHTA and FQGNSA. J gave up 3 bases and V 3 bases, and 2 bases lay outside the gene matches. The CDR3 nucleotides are TGTGCCAGCAGCTTTAGGGGGCGTGGGGCCAACGTCCTGACTTTC. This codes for CASSFRGRGANVLTF.

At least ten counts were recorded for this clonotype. This CDR3 reads CASSSGQSTDTQYF. CDR3 coding DNA: TGTGCCAGCAGCTCGGGACAGAGCACAGATACGCAGTATTTT. This chain connects TRBV7-9 to TRBJ2-3; 7 nucleotides agree with TRBD1. J gave up 0 bases and V 4 bases, and 1 base lay outside the gene matches. Germline V gene data show CDR1 as SEHNR and CDR2 as FQNEAQ (reference sequence). This CDR3 has 14 residues.

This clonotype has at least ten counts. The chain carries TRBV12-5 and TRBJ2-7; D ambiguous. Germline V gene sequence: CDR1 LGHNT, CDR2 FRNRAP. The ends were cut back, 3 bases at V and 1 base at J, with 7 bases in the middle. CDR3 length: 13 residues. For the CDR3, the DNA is TGTGCTAGTGGTTTACCGGAGTCCTACGAGCAGTACTTC. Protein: CASGLPESYEQYF.

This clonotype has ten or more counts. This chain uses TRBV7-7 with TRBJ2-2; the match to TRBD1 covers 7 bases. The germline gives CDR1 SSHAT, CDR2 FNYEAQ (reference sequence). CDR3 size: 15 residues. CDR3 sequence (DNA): TGTGCTTGCTCGGTCGGAACAGGGGCAGACGGGGAGCTGTTTTTT. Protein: CACSVGTGADGELFF.

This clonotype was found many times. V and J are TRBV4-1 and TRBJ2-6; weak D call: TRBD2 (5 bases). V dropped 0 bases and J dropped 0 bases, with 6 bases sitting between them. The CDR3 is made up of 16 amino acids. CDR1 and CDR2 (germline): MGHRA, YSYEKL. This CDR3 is CASSQDRGSGANVLTF. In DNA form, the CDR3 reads TGCGCCAGCAGCCAAGATCGGGGCTCTGGGGCCAACGTCCTGACTTTC.

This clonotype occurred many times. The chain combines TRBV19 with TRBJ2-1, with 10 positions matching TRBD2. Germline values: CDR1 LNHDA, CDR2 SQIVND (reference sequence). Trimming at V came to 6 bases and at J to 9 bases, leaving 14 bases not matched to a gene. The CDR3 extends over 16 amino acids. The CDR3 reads CASSKPSGSGDSEQFF. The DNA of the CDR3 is TGTGCCAGTAGCAAACCTAGCGGGAGTGGGGATAGTGAGCAGTTCTTC.

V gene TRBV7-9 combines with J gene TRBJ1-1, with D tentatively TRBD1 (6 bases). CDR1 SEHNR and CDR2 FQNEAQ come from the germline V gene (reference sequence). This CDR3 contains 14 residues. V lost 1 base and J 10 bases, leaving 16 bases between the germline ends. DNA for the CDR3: TGTGCCAGCAGCTTAGGTGCAGGGGCCCAGCGAGCTTTCTTT. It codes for CASSLGAGAQRAFF.

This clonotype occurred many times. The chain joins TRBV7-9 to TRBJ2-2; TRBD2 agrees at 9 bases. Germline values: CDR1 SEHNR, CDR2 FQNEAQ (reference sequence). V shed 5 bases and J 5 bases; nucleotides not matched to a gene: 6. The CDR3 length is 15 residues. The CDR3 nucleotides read TGTGCCAGCAGCCCCGGGACTAGCCGGACCGGGGAGCTGTTTTTT. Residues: CASSPGTSRTGELFF.

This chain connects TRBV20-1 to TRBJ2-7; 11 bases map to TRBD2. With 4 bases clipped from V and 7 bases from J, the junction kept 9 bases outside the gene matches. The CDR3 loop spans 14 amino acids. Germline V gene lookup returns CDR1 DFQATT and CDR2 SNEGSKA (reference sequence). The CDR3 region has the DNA TGCAGTGCTACCAGTAGCGGGAGGGCGGCAGAGCAGTACTTC. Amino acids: CSATSSGRAAEQYF.

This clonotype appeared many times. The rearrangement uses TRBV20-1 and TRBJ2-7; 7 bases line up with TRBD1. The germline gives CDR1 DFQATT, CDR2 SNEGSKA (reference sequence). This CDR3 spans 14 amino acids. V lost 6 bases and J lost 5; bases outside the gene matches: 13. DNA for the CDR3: TGCAGTGCAGCCGGACAGGCTTCTTTGGACGAGCAGTACTTC. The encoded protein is CSAAGQASLDEQYF.

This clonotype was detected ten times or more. CDR3 nucleotide sequence: TGCAGTGCTAGGGGACTAGCGGGAGGTGGAGAGACCCAGTACTTC. It yields the protein CSARGLAGGGETQYF. This sequence joins TRBV20-1 and TRBJ2-5, with 15 bases matching TRBD2. Germline trimming cut 3 bases from V and 4 bases from J; bases unmatched to any gene: 3. The CDR3 extends over 15 amino acids. CDR1 is DFQATT and CDR2 is SNEGSKA in the germline V gene (reference sequence).

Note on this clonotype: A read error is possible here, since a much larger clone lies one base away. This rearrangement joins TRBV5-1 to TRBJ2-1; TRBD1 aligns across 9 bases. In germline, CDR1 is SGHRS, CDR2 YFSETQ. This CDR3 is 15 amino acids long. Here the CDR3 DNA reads TGCGCCAGCAGCGGTACAGGGGGCGCCCACAATGAGCGGTTCTTC. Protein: CASSGTGGAHNERFF.

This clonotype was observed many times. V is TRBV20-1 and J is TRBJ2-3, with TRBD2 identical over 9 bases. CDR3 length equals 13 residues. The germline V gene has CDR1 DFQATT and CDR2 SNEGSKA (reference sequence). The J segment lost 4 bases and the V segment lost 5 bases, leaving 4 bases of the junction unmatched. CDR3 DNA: TGCAGTGCTCGACTAGCGGCTTCAGATACGCAGTATTTT. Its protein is CSARLAASDTQYF.

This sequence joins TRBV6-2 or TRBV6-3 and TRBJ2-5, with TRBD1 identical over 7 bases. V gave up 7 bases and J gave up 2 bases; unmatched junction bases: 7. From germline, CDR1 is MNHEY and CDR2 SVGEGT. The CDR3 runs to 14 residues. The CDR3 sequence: CASTPPGQQETQYF. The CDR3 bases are TGTGCCAGCACCCCACCGGGACAGCAAGAGACCCAGTACTTC.

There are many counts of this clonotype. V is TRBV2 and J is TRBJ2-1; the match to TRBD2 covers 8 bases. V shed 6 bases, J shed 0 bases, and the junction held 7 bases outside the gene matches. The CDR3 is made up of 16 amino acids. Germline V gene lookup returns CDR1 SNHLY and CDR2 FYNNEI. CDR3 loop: CASSLRLAGSYNEQFF. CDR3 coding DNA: TGTGCCAGCAGCCTACGCCTAGCGGGCTCCTACAATGAGCAGTTCTTC.

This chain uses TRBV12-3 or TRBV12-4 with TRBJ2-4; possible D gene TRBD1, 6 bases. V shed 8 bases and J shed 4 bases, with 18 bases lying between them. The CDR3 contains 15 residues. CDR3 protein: CASAERTEVKNIQYF. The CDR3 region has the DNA TGTGCCAGCGCGGAGAGGACAGAAGTAAAAAACATTCAGTACTTC.